This TCR beta chain was identified during a study of PD-L1 blockade in urothelial cancer (dated by TCRdb to 2017 to 2019). Describing the broader study: Every patient began therapy in the mid-2010s and was given atezolizumab 1,200 mg intravenously every 3 weeks. About 90% of the roughly 30 patients were identified as males with urothelial cancer of bladder origin, and a prior smoking history was reported by 18 of 29 patients. Patients had an ECOG performance status of 0 or 1 and had received between 0 and 3 prior chemotherapy regimens. Blood samples were analyzed at two time points: 3 weeks after treatment start (second dose) and 6 weeks after treatment start. Blood samples gave median yields of around 140,000 T cells and 65,000 to 85,000 unique TCRs, along with a median clonality of approximately 0.084. Somatic, immune and clinical correlates of response to PD-L1 blockade with atezolizumab in urothelial cancer were the focus of an exploratory multi-omic analysis. TCR sequencing covered pretreatment tumor samples and matched, serially collected peripheral blood taken before and after atezolizumab treatment. Durable clinical benefit was defined as progression-free survival longer than 6 months, and TCR features were also tested against progression-free and overall survival. In the same patients, pretreatment tumors underwent whole exome sequencing and RNA sequencing in addition to TCR sequencing. Durable clinical benefit was achieved by nine patients but not by the remaining 20. Over 28 patients had pretreatment blood TCR-seq, around 24 had at least one posttreatment blood collection, and around 24 had tumor TCR-seq. The paper as a whole reports these results and caveats: Improved progression-free and overall survival was found to be associated with pretreatment peripheral blood TCR clonality below the median. Because the sample size was small (n ≈ 31) and many of the analyses were exploratory, the results are meant to be hypothesis-generating. At 3 weeks after the start of treatment, tumor-associated TCR clones in peripheral blood had expanded more in patients with durable benefit (n ≈ 24, p = 0.022).

Remarks on this clone: The antigen it binds to is not known. Per-nucleotide qualities are absent, and no much larger clonotype sits a single base away.

A total of under 35 patients with locally advanced or metastatic urothelial carcinoma, treated at Memorial Sloan Kettering on a trial protocol, made up the cohort. Peripheral blood mononuclear cells were collected from each patient pretreatment and during treatment, giving between 1 and 8 total time points per patient. The Qiagen DNeasy Blood extraction kit was used to purify genomic DNA from total PBMCs and tumor samples. PBMCs were collected pretreatment and during treatment, and were isolated and stored as previously described. Synthetic TCR analog templates were spiked into each PCR so that absolute template abundance could be estimated from read counts. The immunoSEQ assay was used to amplify TCRbeta CDR3 regions from genomic DNA with bias-controlled V and J gene primers. Sequencing of rearranged TCRbeta segments was done at approximately 20X coverage. The original pipeline was this. Clustering was used to correct sequencing errors, and CDR3s were annotated against IMGT so that V, D and J genes could be assigned. Downstream analyses used only productive TCRbeta rearrangements and left out out-of-frame or stop-codon sequences. To compute clonality, Shannon entropy was normalized by the log of the number of unique productive sequences and then subtracted from one. Clones differing between time points or between blood and tumor were identified by Fisher's exact test with Benjamini-Hochberg correction at adjusted p below 0.01. TCRdb retrieved this table from immuneACCESS and kept in-frame rearrangements only. Not all clones are present; in checked studies, unresolved V genes account for under half, and no reason is known for the remainder. The V and J calls and the clone size are those of that table, but D and trimming were determined from the DNA. Recorded for this sample are some 100,000 clones; about 90% of them occurred a single time. The top ten clonotypes cover 0.85% to 1% of the sample.

This receptor was taken from a woman over 75 with urothelial cancer. Sequencing used PBMCs, obtained around atezolizumab (anti-PD-L1) treatment.

The CDR3 region: CASSPKGGWSEAFF. The nucleotide sequence reads as follows: TGTGCCAGCTCACCCAAGGGAGGGTGGTCTGAAGCTTTCTTT. Here the chain combines TRBV18 and TRBJ1-1; the D gene remains uncertain. V and J lose 3 bases and 6 bases, and a span of 14 bases separates them. The germline V gene sets CDR1 to KGHSH and CDR2 to LQKENI. The cysteine opens and the phenylalanine closes a CDR3 of 14 amino acids. Only the CDR3 portion is preserved as DNA: 42 bases, with reading frame beginning at the first base.